The T cell receptor (beta chain) under discussion was sequenced for a study of T cell responses to AZD1222 COVID-19 vaccine. CDR1 and CDR2 from the germline V gene are MNHEY and SVGAGI. The CDR3 spans 14 residues. The V end lost 2 bases, the J end lost 6 bases, and 8 bases lay between the germline ends. As to this clone: The antigen remains unidentified.

The assay was immunoSEQ multiplex PCR, and TCRdb's table has in-frame clones only and misses some. The data contain about 100,000 clones, 86% of them seen just once; the ten biggest clones take up 5.5% to 7%. Study-level results: Repertoire collection took place solely once the T cell response had peaked. CD4 TCRs covered the whole spike, strongest at regions 160-218 and 743-854.

The receptor was isolated from an adult in good health. This chain connects TRBV6-5 to TRBJ1-6; D gene unclear. The specimen was peripheral blood, collected on day 0 of AZD1222 vaccination. The CDR3 bases are TGTGCCAGCAGTTACCAGACCTTTAATTCACCCCTCCACTTT. This encodes CASSYQTFNSPLHF.